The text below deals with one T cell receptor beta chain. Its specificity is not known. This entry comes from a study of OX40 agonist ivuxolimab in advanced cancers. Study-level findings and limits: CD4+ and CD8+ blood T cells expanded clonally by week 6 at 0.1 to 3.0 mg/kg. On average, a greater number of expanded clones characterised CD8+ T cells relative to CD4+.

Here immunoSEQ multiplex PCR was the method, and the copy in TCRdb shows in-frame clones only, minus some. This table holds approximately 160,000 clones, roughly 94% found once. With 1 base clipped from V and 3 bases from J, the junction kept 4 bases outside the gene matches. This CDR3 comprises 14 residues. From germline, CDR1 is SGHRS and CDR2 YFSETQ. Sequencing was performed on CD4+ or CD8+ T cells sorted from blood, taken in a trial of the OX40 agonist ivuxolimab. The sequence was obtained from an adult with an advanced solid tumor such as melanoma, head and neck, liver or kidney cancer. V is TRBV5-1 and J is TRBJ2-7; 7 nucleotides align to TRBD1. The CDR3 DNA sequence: TGCGCCAGCAGCTTGACAGGGGCGGGCTACGAGCAGTACTTC. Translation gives CASSLTGAGYEQYF.